Following are 2 T cell receptor beta chains from one sample sequenced in a study of T cells after yellow fever vaccination. TCRdb re-called the 5' RACE reads through MiXCR, storing one row per CDR3 protein. Of hundreds of thousands of distinct CDR3 sequences detected, 15% to 20% appear once; the ten largest clones hold 15% to 20%. The specimen was PBMCs, collected before the yellow fever booster vaccination. The receptors come from a man aged 18 to 35 who received the YFV17D yellow fever vaccine.

The chain combines TRBV5-6 with TRBJ1-2; D not certain. The germline gives CDR1 SGHDT, CDR2 YYEEEE. The CDR3 is 14 residues long. Deletions cut 4 bases from V and 7 bases from J, with 17 bases between. The CDR3 DNA is TGTGCCAGCAGCGAACTGGATACCGAGGGTGGCTACACCTTC. Its protein product is CASSELDTEGGYTF.

V usage is TRBV4-1 and J usage is TRBJ1-1, with TRBD1 as a possible D gene (5 bases). The germline CDR1 and CDR2 sequences are MGHRA and YSYEKL. V lost 0 bases and J 5 bases, leaving 10 bases between the germline ends. This CDR3 comprises 14 residues. The CDR3, as DNA: TGCGCCAGCAGCCAAGAATGGGAGGGGACTGAAGCTTTCTTT. It translates to CASSQEWEGTEAFF.